These 11 T cell receptor beta chains originate from one sample sequenced in a study of blood T cell repertoires in COVID-19. TCRdb's table, derived via immunoSEQ multiplex PCR, lists solely in-frame clones and lacks some. The sample lists approximately 150,000 clones, roughly 87% seen once, with around 1.5% in the top ten. Sample: peripheral blood. These receptor sequences come from a woman in her fifties or sixties with acute or convalescent COVID-19.

The CDR3 protein is CASSLGQGHGYTF. The CDR3 bases are TGTGCCAGCAGTTTAGGCCAGGGGCATGGCTACACCTTC. The chain is built from TRBV28 and TRBJ1-2; D is perhaps TRBD1 (6 bases). Looked up from germline, CDR1 is MDHEN and CDR2 is SYDVKM. V shed 2 bases and J shed 6 bases, with 10 bases lying between them. The CDR3 is 13 amino acids.

The count of this clone is one. This chain uses TRBV19 with TRBJ1-5; 9 bases align to TRBD1. This CDR3 spans 15 amino acids. Germline V gene data show CDR1 as LNHDA and CDR2 as SQIVND (reference sequence). V was pared by 5 bases and J by 5 bases, with 7 bases of the junction left unmatched. The CDR3 sequence is CASSHRTGVDQPQHF. The DNA for the CDR3 is TGTGCCAGTAGTCACAGGACAGGGGTCGATCAGCCCCAGCATTTT.

The V gene is TRBV6-1, the J gene TRBJ1-5; TRBD1 agrees at 9 bases. The CDR3 totals 16 residues. Germline assignment: CDR1 MNHNS and CDR2 SASEGT. The V gene end was trimmed by 3 bases and the J gene end by 4 bases; junction bases not matched to a gene: 7. CDR3 in DNA: TGTGCCAGCAGTGATTTGGGACAGGGTAAGAATCAGCCCCAGCATTTT. Protein sequence: CASSDLGQGKNQPQHF.

This clone appeared a single time. The chain employs TRBV6-2 or TRBV6-3 and TRBJ2-7, with D possibly matching TRBD1 (5 bases). Germline assignment: CDR1 MNHEY and CDR2 SVGEGT. The CDR3 is made up of 16 amino acids. V lost 4 bases and J 4 bases, leaving 20 bases between the germline ends. The CDR3 reads CASSLGAELGGYEQYF. CDR3 in DNA: TGTGCCAGCAGTTTAGGGGCGGAATTGGGTGGATACGAGCAGTACTTC.

V usage is TRBV5-6 and J usage is TRBJ2-7; perhaps TRBD1 as D (6 bases). The CDR3 is made up of 14 amino acids. Germline loops: CDR1 SGHDT, CDR2 YYEEEE. Trimming took 2 bases from V and 0 from J, leaving 9 bases between them. The CDR3 sequence: CASSFGQNSYEQYF. CDR3 bases: TGTGCCAGCAGCTTTGGACAGAACTCCTACGAGCAGTACTTC.

This sequence joins TRBV5-1 and TRBJ1-2; 9 bases are a match to TRBD1. CDR1 is SGHRS and CDR2 is YFSETQ in the germline V gene. With 3 bases clipped from V and 5 bases from J, the junction kept 8 bases outside the gene matches. The CDR3 has 15 residues. The CDR3 here is CASSSGQGAPYGYTF. The CDR3 bases are TGCGCCAGCAGCTCGGGACAGGGCGCCCCTTATGGCTACACCTTC. The full variable domain, completed using reference TRBV5-1 and TRBJ1-2, is KAGVTQTPRYLIKTRGQQVTLSCSPISGHRSVSWYQQTPGQGLQFLFEYFSETQRNKGNFPGRFSGRQFSNSRSEMNVSTLELGDSALYLCASSSGQGAPYGYTFGSGTRLTVV.

This sequence joins TRBV5-1 and TRBJ1-1; 7 bases align to TRBD1. V lost 3 bases and J lost 10; bases outside the gene matches: 6. CDR1 SGHRS and CDR2 YFSETQ come from the germline V gene. This CDR3 has 12 amino acids. The CDR3 protein is CASSSTGSRAFF. Written as DNA, the CDR3 is TGCGCCAGCAGCTCGACAGGGTCCCGAGCTTTCTTT.

The chain is built from TRBV10-3 and TRBJ2-7; possibly TRBD2 for D (5 bases). V was cut by 2 bases and J by 2 bases, with 13 bases left in between. The length of the CDR3 is 15 residues. Germline lookup yields CDR1 ENHRY and CDR2 SYGVKD. The CDR3 region is CAISEREGGAYEQYF. For the CDR3, the DNA is TGTGCCATCAGTGAGAGAGAGGGCGGAGCCTACGAGCAGTACTTC.

The chain is built from TRBV7-3 and TRBJ2-1, with 7 bases fitting TRBD1. This CDR3 comprises 15 residues. Germline values: CDR1 SGHTA, CDR2 FQGTGA. V lost 6 bases to trimming and J lost 5 bases; unmatched junction nucleotides: 10. Here the CDR3 DNA reads TGTGCCAGCAGTCTAATGTCGGGACAGAACAATGAGCAGTTCTTC. Its translation is CASSLMSGQNNEQFF.

The rearrangement joins TRBV18 to TRBJ1-2; 10 positions match TRBD1. CDR3 length equals 13 residues. The V gene end was trimmed by 5 bases and the J gene end by 7 bases; junction bases not matched to a gene: 4. Germline V gives CDR1 KGHSH, CDR2 LQKENI. The CDR3 region has the DNA TGTGCCAGCTCAACGGGGACAGGGGTTGGCTACACCTTC. It translates to CASSTGTGVGYTF.

The genes are TRBV19 and TRBJ1-4, with 7 positions matching TRBD1. V dropped 4 bases and J dropped 8; count of bases not matched to a gene: 4. The length of the CDR3 is 13 residues. From germline, CDR1 is LNHDA and CDR2 SQIVND (reference sequence). CDR3 in DNA: TGTGCCAGTAGTAAGGGGGCGGAAGAAAAACTGTTTTTT. Residues: CASSKGAEEKLFF.